This T cell receptor beta chain appears in the sequencing data of a study of cytomegalovirus exposure and HLA in healthy donors. The PCR used 60 Vbeta and 13 Jbeta primers. The data were produced by immunoSEQ multiplex PCR, yet TCRdb's version contains in-frame clones alone and is incomplete. The sample holds about 170,000 clones. A note on this clone: Its antigen remains unknown.

Germline-derived CDR1 and CDR2 are MNHNY and SVGAGI (reference sequence). This CDR3 has 15 residues. Trimming cost V 5 bases and J 0 bases, with 11 bases left between them. Study results and limitations: Most TCR beta V segments were productive about 90% or about 30% of the time in an earlier analysis.

Sequenced sample: PBMCs. The chain combines TRBV6-6 with TRBJ1-5; D is possibly TRBD1 (5 bases). The sequence was collected from a woman younger than 30 in good health and CMV-seropositive. The CDR3 coding sequence is TGTGCCAGCAGTCAGGGACTCTTTAGCAATCAGCCCCAGCATTTT. Protein: CASSQGLFSNQPQHF.